This is a list of T cell receptor beta chains from one sample in a study of T cell repertoires in cytomegalovirus infection. TCRdb itself ran the reads through MiXCR, one entry per CDR3 protein. Altogether 400,000 to 600,000 distinct CDR3 sequences are present, about 44% being singletons, with the ten largest covering 35% to 50%. Antigen specificity for these receptors is unknown. Sample: cultured PBMCs, taken from culture after CMV antigen stimulation. The receptors originated from a human donor in good health (CMV status not recorded). Some clones in this sample may be carry-over from other donors' samples. Both conserved end residues are part of each CDR3.

v_call,j_call,cdr3_aa
TRBV7-2,TRBJ2-1,CASSLVMNEQFF
TRBV6-2/TRBV6-3,TRBJ2-7,CATRQERYEQYF
TRBV9,TRBJ2-1,CASALRGLAGYNEQFF
TRBV30,TRBJ1-1,CAWSLTGGPNTEAFF
TRBV7-9,TRBJ2-1,CASSLGVNNEQFF
TRBV6-6,TRBJ1-5,CASSMGRNQPQHF
TRBV5-1,TRBJ1-5,CASSWQGAHGQPQHF
TRBV2,TRBJ2-1,CASTGFRNEQFF
TRBV15,TRBJ2-3,CATSRPSTDTQYF
TRBV2,TRBJ1-3,CASRKGAGNTIYF
TRBV7-2,TRBJ1-2,CASTDKVLANYGYTF
TRBV9,TRBJ2-3,CASSGRTGRGQYF
TRBV27,TRBJ1-1,CASLPSRTPLNTEAFF
TRBV6-1,TRBJ2-7,CASSEGPTSGYEQYF
TRBV27,TRBJ2-1,CASSGGLYNEQFF
TRBV2,TRBJ1-5,CASWGGLDQPQHF
TRBV19,TRBJ1-2,CASSTRDSGYTF
TRBV7-2,TRBJ1-2,CASSFGVAGYGYTF
TRBV12-3/TRBV12-4,TRBJ1-3,CASGYSGFGNTIYF
TRBV6-2/TRBV6-3,TRBJ1-2,CASRQLDSYGYTF
TRBV6-2/TRBV6-3,TRBJ2-7,CASSYWRPYEQYF
TRBV2,TRBJ2-7,CASHGTSYEQYF
TRBV7-6,TRBJ2-1,CASSSSGREGGEQFF
TRBV15,TRBJ1-4,CATSRDGGRRSGSHEKLFF
TRBV4-1,TRBJ2-5,CASSQDRTTGQETQYF
TRBV7-2,TRBJ2-3,CASSLRGAGGRADTQYF
TRBV12-3/TRBV12-4,TRBJ2-6,CASTPTGANVLTF
TRBV20-1,TRBJ2-7,CSARPVPYPYEQYF
TRBV7-8,TRBJ2-5,CASTPRGGRVETQYF
TRBV7-9,TRBJ2-5,CASSPTGGAAWTQYF
TRBV19,TRBJ2-1,CASSILVGQGAYNEQFF
TRBV4-1,TRBJ1-1,CASSLDSFMNTEAFF
TRBV19,TRBJ2-1,CASSTRPAGQGYNEQFF
TRBV10-3,TRBJ1-4,CAISDWVGEKLFF
TRBV2,TRBJ1-6,CASNSQGADSPLHF
TRBV12-3/TRBV12-4,TRBJ2-1,CASSPPRTGVYNEQFF
TRBV6-2/TRBV6-3,TRBJ1-1,CASNWGPQDTEAFF
TRBV7-2,TRBJ1-4,CASSPQIATNEKLFF
TRBV10-3,TRBJ2-5,CAISESEGFQETQYF
TRBV7-9,TRBJ2-7,CASSLAGTSKYEQYF
TRBV12-3/TRBV12-4,TRBJ1-5,CASSEQGISNQPQHF
TRBV7-2,TRBJ2-7,CASSLVYLASEQYF
TRBV7-2,TRBJ2-1,CASSRRDMSHNEQFF
TRBV7-6,TRBJ1-4,CASSLGHPTEKLFF
TRBV7-6,TRBJ1-6,CASSFYPLGQGDSYNSPLHF
TRBV28,TRBJ2-1,CASSRPTSRIEQFF
TRBV10-3,TRBJ2-5,CAIRGGLGRAETQYF